Listed here is a single TCR beta chain. Its antigen is as yet unknown. Generated by immunoSEQ multiplex PCR, the TCRdb table keeps only in-frame clones and is missing some. The sample contains more than 95,000 clones, about 85% of which appear only once. The record originates from a study of T cell responses to AZD1222 COVID-19 vaccine. Overall study findings and caveats: Breadth and depth of Spike-specific TCRs rose after two AZD1222 doses. Among vaccine-associated CD4 TCRs, coverage spanned spike, with dominance at 160-218 and 743-854.

This receptor was identified in an adult in good health. Material: peripheral blood, obtained on day 0 of AZD1222 vaccination.

The DNA of the CDR3 is TGCGCCAGCAGCCAAGGGGACAGGCTATCCTACGAGCAGTACTTC. Amino acid sequence: CASSQGDRLSYEQYF. V is TRBV4-3 and J is TRBJ2-7; TRBD1 aligns across 8 bases. CDR1 LGHNA and CDR2 YSLEER come from the germline V gene. The ends lost 1 base at V and 1 base at J; junction bases unmatched: 3. The CDR3 spans 15 residues.